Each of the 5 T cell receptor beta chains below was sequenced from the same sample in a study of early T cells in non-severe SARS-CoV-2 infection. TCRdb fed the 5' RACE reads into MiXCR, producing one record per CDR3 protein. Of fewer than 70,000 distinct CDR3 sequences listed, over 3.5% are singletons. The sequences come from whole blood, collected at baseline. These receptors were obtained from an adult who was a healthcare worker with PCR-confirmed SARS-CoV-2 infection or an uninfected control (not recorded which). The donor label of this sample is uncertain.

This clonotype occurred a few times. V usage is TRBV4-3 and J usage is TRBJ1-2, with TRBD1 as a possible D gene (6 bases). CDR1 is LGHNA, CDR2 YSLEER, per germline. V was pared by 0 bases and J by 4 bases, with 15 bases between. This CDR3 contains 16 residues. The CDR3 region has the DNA TGCGCCAGCAGCCAAGAGAGAGACAGGAGACCCTATGGCTACACCTTC. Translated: CASSQERDRRPYGYTF.

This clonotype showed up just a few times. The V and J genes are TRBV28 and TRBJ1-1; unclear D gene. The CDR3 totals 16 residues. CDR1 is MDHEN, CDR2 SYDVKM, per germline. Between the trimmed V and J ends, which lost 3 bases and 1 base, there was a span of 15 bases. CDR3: CASSFRSFPGNTEAFF. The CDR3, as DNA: TGTGCCAGCAGTTTCAGGAGCTTCCCGGGGAACACTGAAGCTTTCTTT.

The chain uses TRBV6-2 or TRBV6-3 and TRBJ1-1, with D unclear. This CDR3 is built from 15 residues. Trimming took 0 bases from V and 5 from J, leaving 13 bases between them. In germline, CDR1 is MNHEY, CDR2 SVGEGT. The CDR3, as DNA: TGTGCCAGCAGTTACTCGATGGGAGGGAGTACTGAAGCTTTCTTT. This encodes CASSYSMGGSTEAFF.

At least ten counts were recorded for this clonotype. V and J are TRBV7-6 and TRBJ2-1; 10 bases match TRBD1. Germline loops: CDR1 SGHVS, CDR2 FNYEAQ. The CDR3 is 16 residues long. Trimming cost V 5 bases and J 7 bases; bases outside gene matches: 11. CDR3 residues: CASSLPGQGGGNEQFF. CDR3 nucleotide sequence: TGTGCCAGCAGCCTCCCCGGACAGGGGGGGGGAAATGAGCAGTTCTTC. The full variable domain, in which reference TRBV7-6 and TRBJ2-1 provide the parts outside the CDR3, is GAGVSQSPRYKVTKRGQDVALRCDPISGHVSLYWYRQALGQGPEFLTYFNYEAQQDKSGLPNDRFSAERPEGSISTLTIQRTEQRDSAMYRCASSLPGQGGGNEQFFGPGTRLTVL.

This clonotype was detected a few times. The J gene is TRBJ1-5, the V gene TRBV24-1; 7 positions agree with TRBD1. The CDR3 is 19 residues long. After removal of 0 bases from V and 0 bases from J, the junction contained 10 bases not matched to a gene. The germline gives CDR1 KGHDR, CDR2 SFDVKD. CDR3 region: CATSDLPGGPGISNQPQHF. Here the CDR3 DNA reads TGTGCCACCAGTGATTTGCCAGGGGGGCCAGGGATTAGCAATCAGCCCCAGCATTTT.